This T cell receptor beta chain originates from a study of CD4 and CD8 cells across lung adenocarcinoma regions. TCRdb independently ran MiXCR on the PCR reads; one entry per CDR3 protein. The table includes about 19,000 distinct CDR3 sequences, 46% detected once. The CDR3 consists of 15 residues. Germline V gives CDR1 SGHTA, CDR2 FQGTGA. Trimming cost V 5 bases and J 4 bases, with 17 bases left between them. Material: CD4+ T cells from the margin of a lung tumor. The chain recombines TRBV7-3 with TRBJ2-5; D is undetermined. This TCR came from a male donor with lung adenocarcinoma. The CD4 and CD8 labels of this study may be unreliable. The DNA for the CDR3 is TGTGCCAGCAGCCCTTCTCCCGCGACGATAGAGACCCAGTACTTC. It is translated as CASSPSPATIETQYF.